This T cell receptor beta chain derives from a study of shared clonotypes between healthy human individuals. The CDR3 length is 14 residues. Germline V gene sequence: CDR1 MNHNS, CDR2 SASEGT. Trimming left V 0 bases short and J 2 bases short, with 2 bases between. Clones were read by immunoSEQ multiplex PCR, and TCRdb kept only the in-frame ones, dropping some. This sample yields hundreds of thousands of clones, of which around 74% are seen a single time; 1.5% to 2% belongs to the top ten. The chain uses TRBV6-1 and TRBJ2-6; no clear D. The sequence came from a woman aged 25 to 39 in good health. Material: memory CD4+ T cells sorted from blood. Subset reported: CD45RA-negative fraction. The CDR3 loop is CASSEAPGANVLTF. As DNA, the CDR3 is TGTGCCAGCAGTGAAGCGCCTGGGGCCAACGTCCTGACTTTC.